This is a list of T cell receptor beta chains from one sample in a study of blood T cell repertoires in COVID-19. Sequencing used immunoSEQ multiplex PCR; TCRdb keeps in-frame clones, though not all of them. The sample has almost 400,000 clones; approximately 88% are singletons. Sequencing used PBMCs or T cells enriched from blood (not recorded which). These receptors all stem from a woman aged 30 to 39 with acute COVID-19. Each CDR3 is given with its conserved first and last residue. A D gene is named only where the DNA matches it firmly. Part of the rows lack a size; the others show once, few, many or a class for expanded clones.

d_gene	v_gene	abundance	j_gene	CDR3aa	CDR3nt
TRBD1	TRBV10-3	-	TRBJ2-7	CATRTGNSPGEQYF	TGTGCCACCAGGACAGGGAATAGTCCGGGAGAGCAGTACTTC
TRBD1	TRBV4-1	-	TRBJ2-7	CASSQDQGQEQYF	TGCGCCAGCAGCCAAGATCAGGGACAGGAGCAGTACTTC
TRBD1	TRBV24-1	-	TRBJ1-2	CATSEATGQANYGYTF	TGTGCCACCAGTGAGGCGACAGGACAGGCTAACTATGGCTACACCTTC
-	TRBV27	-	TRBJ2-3	CASKPLAAGHTDTQYF	TGTGCCAGCAAGCCCCTCGCTGCGGGGCACACAGATACGCAGTATTTT
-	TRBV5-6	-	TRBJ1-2	CASTTPGNYGYTF	TGTGCCAGCACAACGCCAGGGAACTATGGCTACACCTTC
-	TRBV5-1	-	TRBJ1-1	CASSMGAISYNTEAFF	TGCGCCAGCAGCATGGGGGCTATTTCTTATAACACTGAAGCTTTCTTT
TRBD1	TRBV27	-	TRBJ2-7	CASSPSGQDVYEQYF	TGTGCCAGCAGTCCTTCGGGACAGGATGTCTACGAGCAGTACTTC
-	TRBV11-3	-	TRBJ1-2	CASSLGGNYGYTF	TGTGCCAGCAGCTTAGGCGGCAACTATGGCTACACCTTC
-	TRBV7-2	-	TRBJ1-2	CASSPGQGYYGYTF	TGTGCCAGCAGCCCCGGCCAGGGTTACTATGGCTACACCTTC
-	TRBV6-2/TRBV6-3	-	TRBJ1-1	CASSLLRGGRTEAFF	TGTGCCAGCAGCCTCTTACGGGGGGGCCGGACTGAAGCTTTCTTT
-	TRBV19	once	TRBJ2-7	CASSKETASYEQYF	TGTGCCAGTAGTAAAGAGACAGCGTCCTACGAGCAGTACTTC
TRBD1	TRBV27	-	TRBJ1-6	CASSPTPPLRGASYNSPLHF	TGTGCCAGCAGTCCTACGCCGCCCCTCAGGGGGGCCTCCTATAATTCACCCCTCCACTTT
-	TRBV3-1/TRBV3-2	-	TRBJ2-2	CASSPKLTSGELFF	TGTGCCAGCAGCCCAAAGTTGACTAGCGGGGAGCTGTTTTTT
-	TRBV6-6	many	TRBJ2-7	CASSRTRGTALYEQYF	TGTGCCAGCAGTCGAACGCGCGGCACGGCTCTCTACGAGCAGTACTTC
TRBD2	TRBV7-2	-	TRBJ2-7	CASTQARGGAFEQYF	TGTGCCAGCACCCAGGCGCGCGGGGGGGCCTTCGAGCAGTACTTC
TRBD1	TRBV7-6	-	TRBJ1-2	CASSLGQGVHYGYTF	TGTGCCAGCAGCTTGGGACAGGGAGTGCACTATGGCTACACCTTC
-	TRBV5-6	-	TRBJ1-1	CASSLAPGVNTEAFF	TGTGCCAGCAGCTTGGCCCCAGGGGTAAACACTGAAGCTTTCTTT
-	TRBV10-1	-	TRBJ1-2	CASSDRTIDGYTF	TGCGCCAGCAGTGACAGGACTATAGATGGCTACACCTTC
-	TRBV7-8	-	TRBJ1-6	CASSPGVRNSPLHF	TGTGCCAGCAGCCCAGGGGTACGCAATTCACCCCTCCACTTT
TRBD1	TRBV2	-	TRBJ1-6	CASSGNRQGRSYNSPLHF	TGTGCCAGCAGTGGTAATAGACAGGGTCGGTCCTATAATTCACCCCTCCACTTT
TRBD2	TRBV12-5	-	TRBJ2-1	CASATGTSGMQNEQFF	TGTGCTAGTGCCACTGGGACTAGCGGGATGCAGAATGAGCAGTTCTTC
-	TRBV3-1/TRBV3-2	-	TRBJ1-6	CASSQPGVDSPLHF	TGTGCCAGCAGCCAACCGGGTGTCGATTCACCCCTCCACTTT
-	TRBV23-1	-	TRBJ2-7	CASNLGQPYEQYF	TGCGCCAGCAACCTAGGACAGCCCTACGAGCAGTACTTC
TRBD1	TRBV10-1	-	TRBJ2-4	CASSEGLDRSKNIQYF	TGCGCCAGCAGTGAGGGACTGGACAGGTCTAAAAACATTCAGTACTTC
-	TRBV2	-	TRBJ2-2	CASSPWSGENGELFF	TGTGCCAGCTCCCCATGGTCCGGGGAGAACGGGGAGCTGTTTTTT
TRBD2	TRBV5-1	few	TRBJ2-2	CASSLSLAGGMTGELFF	TGCGCCAGCAGCTTGAGTCTAGCGGGGGGCATGACCGGGGAGCTGTTTTTT
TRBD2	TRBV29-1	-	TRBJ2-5	CSVEVAGGAETQYF	TGCAGCGTTGAAGTCGCGGGGGGGGCAGAGACCCAGTACTTC
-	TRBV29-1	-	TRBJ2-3	CSVSAADTQYF	TGCAGCGTTAGTGCGGCAGATACGCAGTATTTT
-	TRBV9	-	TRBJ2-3	CASREAGPTDTQYF	TGTGCCAGCAGGGAAGCGGGCCCCACAGATACGCAGTATTTT
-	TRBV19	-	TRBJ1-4	CASIVWFAAGNGQRLNEKLFF	TGTGCCAGTATAGTTTGGTTTGCTGCGGGGAACGGACAAAGATTAAATGAAAAACTGTTTTTT
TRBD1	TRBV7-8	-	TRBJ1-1	CASSPRTGNMNTEAFF	TGTGCCAGCAGCCCGCGGACAGGGAACATGAACACTGAAGCTTTCTTT
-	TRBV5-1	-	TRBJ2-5	CASSLVGGEETQYF	TGCGCCAGCAGCTTGGTGGGCGGGGAGGAGACCCAGTACTTC
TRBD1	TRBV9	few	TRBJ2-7	CASSVGDSSYEQYF	TGTGCCAGCAGCGTAGGGGACAGCTCCTACGAGCAGTACTTC
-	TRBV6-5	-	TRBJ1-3	CATRPSGGNTIYF	TGTGCCACCAGGCCCTCGGGGGGAAACACCATATATTTT
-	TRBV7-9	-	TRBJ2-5	CASSLRSREAQYF	TGTGCCAGCAGCCTTAGGAGTAGGGAGGCCCAGTACTTC
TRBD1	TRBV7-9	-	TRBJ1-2	CASTPGQGASGDGYTF	TGTGCCAGCACTCCGGGACAGGGGGCATCGGGAGATGGCTACACCTTC
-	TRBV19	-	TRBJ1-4	CASSIVRGGNEKLFF	TGTGCCAGTAGTATCGTCAGGGGCGGTAATGAAAAACTGTTTTTT
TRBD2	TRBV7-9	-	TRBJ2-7	CASSETSGGYEQYF	TGTGCCAGCAGCGAGACTAGCGGGGGGTACGAGCAGTACTTC
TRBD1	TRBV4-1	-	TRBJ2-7	CASSHGTGDRNEQYF	TGCGCCAGCAGCCACGGGACAGGGGATCGAAACGAGCAGTACTTC
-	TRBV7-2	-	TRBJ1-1	CASSLGVGPDTTSF	TGTGCCAGCAGCTTAGGGGTGGGGCCCGACACAACCTCCTTT
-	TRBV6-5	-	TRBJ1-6	CASSPGLRSPLHF	TGTGCCAGCAGTCCGGGACTCCGGTCACCCCTCCACTTT
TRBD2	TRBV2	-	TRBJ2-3	CASSEARGGTDTQYF	TGTGCCAGCAGTGAAGCGCGGGGGGGGACAGATACGCAGTATTTT
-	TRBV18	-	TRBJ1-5	CASSPDFGGGDQPQHF	TGTGCCAGCTCACCAGACTTTGGGGGGGGCGATCAGCCCCAGCATTTT
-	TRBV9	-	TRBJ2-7	CASSETGSSYEQYF	TGTGCCAGCAGCGAGACGGGTAGCTCCTACGAGCAGTACTTC
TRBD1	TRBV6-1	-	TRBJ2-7	CASSGGTGGHFPEQYF	TGTGCCAGCAGTGGGGGGACAGGGGGCCATTTCCCCGAGCAGTACTTC
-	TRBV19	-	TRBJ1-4	CASSILTNEKLFF	TGTGCCAGTAGTATACTTACTAATGAAAAACTGTTTTTT
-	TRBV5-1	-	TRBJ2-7	CASSFTGSYEQYF	TGCGCCAGCAGCTTCACAGGGTCCTACGAGCAGTACTTC
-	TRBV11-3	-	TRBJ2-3	CASSFSRGAGSTDTQYF	TGTGCCAGCAGCTTCAGCAGGGGAGCGGGAAGCACAGATACGCAGTATTTT
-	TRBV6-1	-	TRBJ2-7	CASSERRLAREQYF	TGTGCCAGCAGTGAAAGGAGGCTAGCTCGCGAGCAGTACTTC
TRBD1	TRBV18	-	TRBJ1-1	CASSRGQGATEAFF	TGTGCCAGCTCCCGAGGACAGGGGGCGACTGAAGCTTTCTTT
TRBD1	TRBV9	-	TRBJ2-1	CASSGSGGNEQFF	TGTGCCAGCAGCGGATCAGGGGGCAATGAGCAGTTCTTC
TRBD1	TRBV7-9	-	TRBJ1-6	CASSLVLGQSSYNSPLHF	TGTGCCAGCAGCTTAGTCTTGGGACAGAGCTCCTATAATTCACCCCTCCACTTT
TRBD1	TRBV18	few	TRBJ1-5	CASSPVRGSQPQHF	TGTGCCAGCTCACCAGTCAGGGGGTCTCAGCCCCAGCATTTT
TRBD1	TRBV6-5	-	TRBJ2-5	CASKTGGARETQYF	TGTGCCAGCAAAACAGGGGGCGCAAGGGAGACCCAGTACTTC
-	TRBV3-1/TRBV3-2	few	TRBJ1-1	CASSQDPLTEAFF	TGTGCCAGCAGCCAAGACCCTCTTACTGAAGCTTTCTTT
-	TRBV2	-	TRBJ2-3	CASRPTGSTDTQYF	TGTGCCAGCAGACCAACAGGAAGCACAGATACGCAGTATTTT
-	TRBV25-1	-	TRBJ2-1	CASSESGQVYNEQFF	TGTGCCAGCAGTGAATCGGGACAAGTTTACAATGAGCAGTTCTTC
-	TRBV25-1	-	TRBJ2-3	CASSEVRLADRPDTQYF	TGTGCCAGCAGTGAAGTGAGGTTAGCGGACCGACCCGATACGCAGTATTTT
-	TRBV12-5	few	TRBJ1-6	CASGLPMEGNSPLHF	TGTGCTAGTGGTTTGCCGATGGAGGGGAATTCACCCCTCCACTTT
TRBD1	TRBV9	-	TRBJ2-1	CASSVGGGDEQFF	TGTGCCAGCAGCGTAGGAGGGGGCGATGAGCAGTTCTTC